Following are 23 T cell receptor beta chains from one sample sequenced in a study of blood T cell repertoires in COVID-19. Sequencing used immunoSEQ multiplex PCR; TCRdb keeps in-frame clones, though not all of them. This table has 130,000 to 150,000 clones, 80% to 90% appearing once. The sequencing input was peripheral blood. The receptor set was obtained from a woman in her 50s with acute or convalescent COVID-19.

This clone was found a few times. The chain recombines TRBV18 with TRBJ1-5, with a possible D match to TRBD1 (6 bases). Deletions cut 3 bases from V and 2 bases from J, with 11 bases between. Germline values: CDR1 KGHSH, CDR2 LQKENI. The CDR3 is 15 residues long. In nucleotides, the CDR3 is TGTGCCAGCTCACCGGGGGCAGGAGGCAATCAGCCCCAGCATTTT. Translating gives CASSPGAGGNQPQHF. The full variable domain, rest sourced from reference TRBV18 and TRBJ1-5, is NAGVMQNPRHLVRRRGQEARLRCSPMKGHSHVYWYRQLPEEGLKFMVYLQKENIIDESGMPKERFSAEFPKEGPSILRIQQVVRGDSAAYFCASSPGAGGNQPQHFGDGTRLSIL.

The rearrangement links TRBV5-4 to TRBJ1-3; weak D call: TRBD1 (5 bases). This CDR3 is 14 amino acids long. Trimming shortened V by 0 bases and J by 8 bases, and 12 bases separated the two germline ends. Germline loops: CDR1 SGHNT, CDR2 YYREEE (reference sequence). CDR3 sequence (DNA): TGTGCCAGCAGCTTGGTAGGGGATGGGCACACCATATATTTT. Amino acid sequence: CASSLVGDGHTIYF.

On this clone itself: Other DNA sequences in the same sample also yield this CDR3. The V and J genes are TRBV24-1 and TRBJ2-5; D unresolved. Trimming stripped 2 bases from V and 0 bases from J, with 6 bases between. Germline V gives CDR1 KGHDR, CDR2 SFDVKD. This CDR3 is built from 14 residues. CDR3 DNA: TGTGCCACCAGTGATTCCGGGTACCAAGAGACCCAGTACTTC. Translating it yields CATSDSGYQETQYF.

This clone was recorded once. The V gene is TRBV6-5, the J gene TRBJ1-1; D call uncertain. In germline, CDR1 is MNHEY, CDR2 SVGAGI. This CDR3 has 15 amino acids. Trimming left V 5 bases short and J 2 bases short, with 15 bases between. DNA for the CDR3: TGTGCCAGCAGTCCCTTAGGACGGGAAAACACTGAAGCTTTCTTT. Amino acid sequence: CASSPLGRENTEAFF.

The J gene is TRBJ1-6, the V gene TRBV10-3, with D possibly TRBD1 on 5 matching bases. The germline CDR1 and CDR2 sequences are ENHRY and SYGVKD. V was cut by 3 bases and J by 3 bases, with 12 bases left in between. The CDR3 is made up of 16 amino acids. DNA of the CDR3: TGTGCCATCAGTGATCGGACACAAATCTATAATTCACCCCTCCACTTT. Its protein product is CAISDRTQIYNSPLHF.

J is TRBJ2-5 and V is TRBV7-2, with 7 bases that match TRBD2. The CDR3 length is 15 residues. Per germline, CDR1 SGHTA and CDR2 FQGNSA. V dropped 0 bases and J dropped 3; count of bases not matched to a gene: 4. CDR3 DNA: TGTGCCAGCAGCTTAGCCGGGACTATCGAAGAGACCCAGTACTTC. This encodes CASSLAGTIEETQYF.

CDR3 residues: CASGYRRRGTDTQYF. CDR3 DNA sequence: TGTGCCAGTGGGTACCGACGGAGGGGCACAGATACGCAGTATTTT. This chain connects TRBV28 to TRBJ2-3; tentative D call: TRBD2 (6 bases). The CDR3 runs to 15 residues. With 9 bases removed from V and 1 base from J, the gap between germline ends came to 17 bases. Germline loops: CDR1 MDHEN, CDR2 SYDVKM.

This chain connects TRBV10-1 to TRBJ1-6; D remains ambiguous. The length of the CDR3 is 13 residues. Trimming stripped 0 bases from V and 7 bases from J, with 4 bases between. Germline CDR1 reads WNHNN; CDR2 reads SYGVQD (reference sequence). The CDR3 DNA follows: TGCGCCAGCAGTGAGTCTGCGAATTCACCCCTCCACTTT. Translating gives CASSESANSPLHF.

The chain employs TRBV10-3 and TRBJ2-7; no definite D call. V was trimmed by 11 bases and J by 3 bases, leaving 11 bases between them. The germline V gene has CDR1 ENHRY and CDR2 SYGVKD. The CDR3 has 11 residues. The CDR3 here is CASSENYEQYF. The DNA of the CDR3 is TGTGCCTCCTCAGAAAACTACGAGCAGTACTTC.

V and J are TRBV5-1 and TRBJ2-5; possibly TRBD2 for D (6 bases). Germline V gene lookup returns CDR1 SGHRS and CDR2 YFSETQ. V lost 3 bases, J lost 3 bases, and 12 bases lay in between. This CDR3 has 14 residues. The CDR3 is CASSWARTKETQYF. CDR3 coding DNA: TGCGCCAGCAGCTGGGCCCGGACTAAAGAGACCCAGTACTTC. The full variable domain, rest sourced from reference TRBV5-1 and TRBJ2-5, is KAGVTQTPRYLIKTRGQQVTLSCSPISGHRSVSWYQQTPGQGLQFLFEYFSETQRNKGNFPGRFSGRQFSNSRSEMNVSTLELGDSALYLCASSWARTKETQYFGPGTRLLVL.

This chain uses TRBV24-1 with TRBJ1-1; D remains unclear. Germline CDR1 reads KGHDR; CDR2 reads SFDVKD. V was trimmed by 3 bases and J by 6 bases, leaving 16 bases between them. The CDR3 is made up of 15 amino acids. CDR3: CATSDKLGRRAEAFF. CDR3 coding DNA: TGTGCCACCAGTGATAAGTTGGGTAGGAGGGCTGAAGCTTTCTTT.

The CDR3 nucleotides are TGCGCCAGCAGCCTGGACGGACTACTCTACGAGCAGTACTTC. It specifies CASSLDGLLYEQYF. The gene calls are TRBV5-1 and TRBJ2-7; tentative D call: TRBD2 (6 bases). The V end was cut by 4 bases, the J end by 3 bases, with 14 bases between. CDR1 SGHRS and CDR2 YFSETQ come from the germline V gene. The CDR3 is 14 residues long.

The CDR3 DNA sequence: TGTGCCAGCAGTGAGGGGCGATTACAGGGTCTTAGCAATCAGCCCCAGCATTTT. Amino acids: CASSEGRLQGLSNQPQHF. The J gene is TRBJ1-5, the V gene TRBV6-4, with D perhaps matching TRBD1 (6 bases). The CDR3 has 18 amino acids. V was pared by 3 bases and J by 0 bases, with 18 bases between. Germline V lookup: CDR1 MRHNA, CDR2 SNTAGT.

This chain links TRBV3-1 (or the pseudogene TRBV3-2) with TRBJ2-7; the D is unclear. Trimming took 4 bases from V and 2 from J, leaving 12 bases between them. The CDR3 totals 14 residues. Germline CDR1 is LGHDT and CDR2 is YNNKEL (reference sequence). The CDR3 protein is CASSPLIGAYEQYF. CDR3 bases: TGTGCCAGCAGCCCCCTCATTGGAGCCTACGAGCAGTACTTC.

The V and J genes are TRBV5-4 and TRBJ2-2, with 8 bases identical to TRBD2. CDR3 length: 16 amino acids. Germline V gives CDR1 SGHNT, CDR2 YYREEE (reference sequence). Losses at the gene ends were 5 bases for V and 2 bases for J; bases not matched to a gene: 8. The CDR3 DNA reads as TGTGCCAGCAGTTCTGGACTAGCCTCCAACACCGGGGAGCTGTTTTTT. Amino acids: CASSSGLASNTGELFF. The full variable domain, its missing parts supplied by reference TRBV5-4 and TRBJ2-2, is ETGVTQSPTHLIKTRGQQVTLRCSSQSGHNTVSWYQQALGQGPQFIFQYYREEENGRGNFPPRFSGLQFPNYSSELNVNALELDDSALYLCASSSGLASNTGELFFGEGSRLTVL.

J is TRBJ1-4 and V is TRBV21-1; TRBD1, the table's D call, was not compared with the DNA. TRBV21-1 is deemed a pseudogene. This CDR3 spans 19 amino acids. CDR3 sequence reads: CASSGRDRGRRTTNEKLFF. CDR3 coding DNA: TGTGCCAGCAGCGGCCGGGACAGGGGCCGCCGCACAACTAATGAAAAACTGTTTTTT.

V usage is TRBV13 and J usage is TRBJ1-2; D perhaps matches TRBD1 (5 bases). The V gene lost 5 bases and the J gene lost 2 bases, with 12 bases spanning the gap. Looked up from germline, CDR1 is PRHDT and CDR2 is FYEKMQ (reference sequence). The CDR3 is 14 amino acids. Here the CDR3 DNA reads TGTGCCAGCAGCCCACAGCGGGGCAACTATGGCTACACCTTC. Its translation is CASSPQRGNYGYTF.

The CDR3 sequence is CASSGRRDREDYGYTF. As DNA, the CDR3 is TGTGCCAGCAGTGGCCGCCGGGACAGGGAGGACTATGGCTACACCTTC. This chain connects TRBV6-1 to TRBJ1-2, with 9 bases matching TRBD1. Unmatched junction bases numbered 9, after V lost 4 bases and J lost 3 bases. CDR1 and CDR2 from the germline V gene are MNHNS and SASEGT. The CDR3 is made up of 16 amino acids.

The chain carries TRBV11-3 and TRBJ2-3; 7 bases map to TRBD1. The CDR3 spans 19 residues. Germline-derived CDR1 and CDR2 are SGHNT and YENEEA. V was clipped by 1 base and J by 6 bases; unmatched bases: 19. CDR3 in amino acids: CASSLGLQNRGLIWDTQYF. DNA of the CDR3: TGTGCCAGCAGCTTAGGCCTTCAAAACAGGGGCCTCATCTGGGATACGCAGTATTTT.

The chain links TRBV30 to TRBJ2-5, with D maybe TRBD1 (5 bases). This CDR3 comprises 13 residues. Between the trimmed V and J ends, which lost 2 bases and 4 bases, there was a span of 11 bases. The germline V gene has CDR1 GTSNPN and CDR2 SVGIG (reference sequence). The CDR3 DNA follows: TGTGCCTGGAGTAGACAGTTAAGAGAGACCCAGTACTTC. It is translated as CAWSRQLRETQYF. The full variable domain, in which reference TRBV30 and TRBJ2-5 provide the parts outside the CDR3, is SQTIHQWPATLVQPVGSPLSLECTVEGTSNPNLYWYRQAAGRGLQLLFYSVGIGQISSEVPQNLSASRPQDRQFILSSKKLLLSDSGFYLCAWSRQLRETQYFGPGTRLLVL.

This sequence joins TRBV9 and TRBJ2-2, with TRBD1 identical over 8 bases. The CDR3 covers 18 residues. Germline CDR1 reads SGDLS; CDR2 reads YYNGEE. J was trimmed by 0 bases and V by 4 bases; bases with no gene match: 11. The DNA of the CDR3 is TGTGCCAGCAGCACTTCGACAGGGGACCCCTCGAACACCGGGGAGCTGTTTTTT. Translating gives CASSTSTGDPSNTGELFF.

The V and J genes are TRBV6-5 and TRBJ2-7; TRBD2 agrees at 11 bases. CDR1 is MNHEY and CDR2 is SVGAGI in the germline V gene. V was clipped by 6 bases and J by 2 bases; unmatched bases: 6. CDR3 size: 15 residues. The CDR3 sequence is CASSSGLAVPYEQYF. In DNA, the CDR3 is TGTGCCAGCAGCTCGGGACTAGCGGTCCCCTACGAGCAGTACTTC.

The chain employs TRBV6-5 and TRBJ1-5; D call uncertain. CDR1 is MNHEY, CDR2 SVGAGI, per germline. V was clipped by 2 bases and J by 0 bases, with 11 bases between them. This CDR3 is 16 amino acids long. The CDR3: CASSYGPSLSNQPQHF. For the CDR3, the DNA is TGTGCCAGCAGTTACGGGCCCTCTCTTAGCAATCAGCCCCAGCATTTT.